This record covers a single T cell receptor (beta chain). Germline V CDR1 and CDR2: SGDLS, YYNGEE. The CDR3 is 15 residues long. J lost 2 bases, V lost 2 bases, and 5 bases had no gene match. The data derive from a study of blood T cell repertoires in COVID-19. Study-wide context: Spain, Italy and the United States supplied samples that represented acute and convalescent COVID-19. From T cells, B-cell-depleted T cells, or PBMCs came the material, which was cDNA or gDNA.

Profiled with immunoSEQ multiplex PCR; TCRdb holds only in-frame clones, not every one. This sample carries roughly 100,000 clones, around four fifths of them seen once, and the ten largest clones take roughly 29%. This rearrangement joins TRBV9 to TRBJ2-3; TRBD2 aligns across 7 bases. The sequenced material came from peripheral blood. The source is a man aged 60 to 69 with acute or convalescent COVID-19. The chain's CDR3 is CASSVRLADTDTQYF. The CDR3 DNA follows: TGTGCCAGCAGCGTTCGTCTAGCGGACACAGATACGCAGTATTTT.